One sample yielded the 10 T cell receptor beta chains listed below, sequenced in a study of blood T cell repertoires in COVID-19. Libraries were prepared by immunoSEQ multiplex PCR; TCRdb keeps only in-frame clonotypes and omits some of them. The sample carries 170,000 or so clones, over 75% recorded once. The sequencing sample was made of peripheral blood. The receptors shown here come from an older woman with acute or convalescent COVID-19.

In its sample, this clone was seen a few times. The chain links TRBV6-1 to TRBJ2-7, with unresolved D. V was trimmed by 1 base and J by 1 base, leaving 2 bases between them. Germline CDR1 reads MNHNS; CDR2 reads SASEGT. The CDR3 extends over 12 amino acids. In DNA, the CDR3 is TGTGCCAGCAGTGAAGTATCCTACGAGCAGTACTTC. Protein: CASSEVSYEQYF.

The chain joins TRBV11-3 to TRBJ2-7; 10 bases align to TRBD2. Trimming at V came to 0 bases and at J to 5 bases, leaving 7 bases not matched to a gene. The CDR3 totals 16 residues. Germline V gene lookup returns CDR1 SGHNT and CDR2 YENEEA. CDR3 in amino acids: CASSLDPASGSNEQYF. In DNA, the CDR3 is TGTGCCAGCAGCTTAGATCCGGCTAGCGGGAGTAACGAGCAGTACTTC. Full variable domain (rest looked up from reference TRBV11-3 and TRBJ2-7): EAGVVQSPRYKIIEKKQPVAFWCNPISGHNTLYWYLQNLGQGPELLIRYENEEAVDDSQLPKDRFSAERLKGVDSTLKIQPAELGDSAVYLCASSLDPASGSNEQYFGPGTRLTVT.

The J gene is TRBJ1-2, the V gene TRBV27, with 8 nucleotides matching TRBD1. Germline V gene lookup returns CDR1 MNHEY and CDR2 SMNVEV (reference sequence). The CDR3 has 14 amino acids. The J segment lost 8 bases and the V segment lost 6 bases, leaving 11 bases of the junction unmatched. The CDR3 DNA sequence: TGTGCCAGCAGCTCTTTAGGGACAGGAGGGGGCTACACCTTC. It yields the protein CASSSLGTGGGYTF.

The V call is TRBV7-9, the J call TRBJ1-5; weak D call: TRBD1 (5 bases). Germline-derived CDR1 and CDR2 are SEHNR and FQNEAQ (reference sequence). The CDR3 sequence is 15 residues long. V gave up 3 bases and J gave up 3 bases, with 12 bases separating them. DNA for the CDR3: TGTGCCAGCAGCTTCGGCCAGGGTAACAATCAGCCCCAGCATTTT. Encoded protein: CASSFGQGNNQPQHF. Based on the CDR3 plus reference TRBV7-9 and TRBJ1-5, the full variable domain is DTGVSQNPRHKITKRGQNVTFRCDPISEHNRLYWYRQTLGQGPEFLTYFQNEAQLEKSRLLSDRFSAERPKGSFSTLEIQRTEQGDSAMYLCASSFGQGNNQPQHFGDGTRLSIL.

This clone was seen a single time. The gene calls are TRBV11-2 and TRBJ2-7; a weak D match, TRBD2 (6 bases). Germline CDR1 SGHAT, CDR2 FQNNGV. V lost 5 bases and J lost 2, with 19 bases in between. This CDR3 spans 16 amino acids. The CDR3 bases are TGTGCCAGCAGCCCGACTAGGGGCTTCGACCCCTACGAGCAGTACTTC. It codes for CASSPTRGFDPYEQYF.

This clone was picked up a small number of times. The chain couples TRBV30 to TRBJ1-1; maybe TRBD1 (5 bases). Trimming pared 4 bases from V and 3 bases from J, leaving 12 bases between. The CDR3 runs to 13 residues. Germline V gene sequence: CDR1 GTSNPN, CDR2 SVGIG (reference sequence). The CDR3 spells CAWNKGRDTEAFF. CDR3 in DNA: TGTGCCTGGAATAAGGGGAGGGACACTGAAGCTTTCTTT. Supplemented by reference TRBV30 and TRBJ1-1, the full variable domain reads SQTIHQWPATLVQPVGSPLSLECTVEGTSNPNLYWYRQAAGRGLQLLFYSVGIGQISSEVPQNLSASRPQDRQFILSSKKLLLSDSGFYLCAWNKGRDTEAFFGQGTRLTVV.

The genes are TRBV19 and TRBJ2-1; D ambiguous. Trimming stripped 7 bases from V and 0 bases from J, with 16 bases between. This CDR3 is 16 amino acids long. Germline CDR1 is LNHDA and CDR2 is SQIVND (reference sequence). CDR3 protein: CASTPRALSSYNEQFF. The CDR3 DNA reads TGTGCCAGTACCCCGAGAGCGTTGAGCTCCTACAATGAGCAGTTCTTC.

This chain uses TRBV9 with TRBJ1-1; 10 nucleotides align to TRBD1. The V segment lost 3 bases and the J segment 2 bases; nucleotides outside the gene matches: 4. The CDR3 runs 15 residues. Germline V lookup: CDR1 SGDLS, CDR2 YYNGEE. The CDR3 coding sequence is TGTGCCAGCAGCGGACAGGGGGCACAAAACACTGAAGCTTTCTTT. It translates to CASSGQGAQNTEAFF.

The chain links TRBV6-6 to TRBJ2-7; the D gene is possibly TRBD2 (6 bases). The CDR3 extends over 15 amino acids. The germline CDR1 and CDR2 sequences are MNHNY and SVGAGI (reference sequence). V dropped 6 bases and J dropped 5 bases, with 20 bases sitting between them. The CDR3 coding sequence is TGTGCCAGCAGGATGGGGACTCAGGGCCGCGACGAGCAGTACTTC. Translation gives CASRMGTQGRDEQYF.

There are a few counts of this clone. The gene calls are TRBV5-1 and TRBJ2-2; the D gene is possibly TRBD1 (5 bases). The V end lost 0 bases, the J end lost 0 bases, and 9 bases lay between the germline ends. The length of the CDR3 is 16 residues. Per the germline V gene, CDR1 is SGHRS and CDR2 is YFSETQ. CDR3 amino acids: CASSLEWTTNTGELFF. CDR3 DNA sequence: TGCGCCAGCAGCTTGGAATGGACAACGAACACCGGGGAGCTGTTTTTT.